This is a list of T cell receptor beta chains from one sample in a study of OX40 agonist ivuxolimab in advanced cancers. This table comes from immunoSEQ multiplex PCR, and its TCRdb copy is limited to in-frame clones, with some not included. Of 40,000 or so clones listed, around 80% are singletons. Sequencing was performed on CD4+ or CD8+ T cells sorted from blood, taken in a trial of the OX40 agonist ivuxolimab. These receptors all stem from an adult with an advanced solid tumor such as melanoma, head and neck, liver or kidney cancer. Each CDR3 is given with its conserved first and last residue. Fields, in order: CDR3 DNA, CDR3 protein, J gene, clone size, D gene, V gene. D genes are given only for firm matches. The size entry is marked missing in some rows and otherwise reads once, few, many or a size class.

CDR3 DNA: TGTGCCTGGAGTAGGGGCGGGATAAAACGGTACGAGCAGTACTTC
CDR3 protein: CAWSRGGIKRYEQYF
J gene: TRBJ2-7
clone size: NA
D gene: NA
V gene: TRBV30

CDR3 DNA: TGTGCCAGTACCGGACAGGGAGGAGATACGCAGTATTTT
CDR3 protein: CASTGQGGDTQYF
J gene: TRBJ2-3
clone size: once
D gene: TRBD1
V gene: TRBV19

CDR3 DNA: TGCAGCGTTCCTCTGACCGGTCTAGCGGGAGTTGGGGATACGCAGTATTTT
CDR3 protein: CSVPLTGLAGVGDTQYF
J gene: TRBJ2-3
clone size: NA
D gene: TRBD2
V gene: TRBV29-1

CDR3 DNA: TGTGCCAGCAGGCTGGAACGTGGCTACACCTTC
CDR3 protein: CASRLERGYTF
J gene: TRBJ1-2
clone size: few
D gene: NA
V gene: TRBV6-1

CDR3 DNA: TGTGCCAGCTCCCCCCGTGGGGGGGAAAACGAGCAGTACTTC
CDR3 protein: CASSPRGGENEQYF
J gene: TRBJ2-7
clone size: NA
D gene: TRBD2
V gene: TRBV18

CDR3 DNA: TGTGCCAGCAGAGACCCCGGGGGTAGCACAGATACGCAGTATTTT
CDR3 protein: CASRDPGGSTDTQYF
J gene: TRBJ2-3
clone size: once
D gene: NA
V gene: TRBV2

CDR3 DNA: TGTGCCAGCAGTACCAGAAGCGGGAGAAGGGCAGATACGCAGTATTTT
CDR3 protein: CASSTRSGRRADTQYF
J gene: TRBJ2-3
clone size: NA
D gene: TRBD2
V gene: TRBV27

CDR3 DNA: TGTGCCAGCAGCTTGGGGCCAAGTCCGAACACTGAAGCTTTCTTT
CDR3 protein: CASSLGPSPNTEAFF
J gene: TRBJ1-1
clone size: NA
D gene: NA
V gene: TRBV5-6

CDR3 DNA: TGTGCCAGCAGTCAAATACGGATTAGCACAGATACGCAGTATTTT
CDR3 protein: CASSQIRISTDTQYF
J gene: TRBJ2-3
clone size: NA
D gene: NA
V gene: TRBV6-1

CDR3 DNA: TGTGCCAGTCAGTGGGCGGGAGGCCAAGAGACCCAGTACTTC
CDR3 protein: CASQWAGGQETQYF
J gene: TRBJ2-5
clone size: NA
D gene: TRBD2
V gene: TRBV6-1

CDR3 DNA: TGTGCCAGCAGTGCAGGGAGCCAAGAGACCCAGTACTTC
CDR3 protein: CASSAGSQETQYF
J gene: TRBJ2-5
clone size: NA
D gene: NA
V gene: TRBV6-1

CDR3 DNA: TGTGCCAGCAGCTTGATAGGGACAGGGAAGAACACTGAAGCTTTCTTT
CDR3 protein: CASSLIGTGKNTEAFF
J gene: TRBJ1-1
clone size: NA
D gene: TRBD1
V gene: TRBV5-6

CDR3 DNA: TGTGCCAGCAGTTTAAGCCTAGCGGGAGTCGGGGAGCTGTTTTTT
CDR3 protein: CASSLSLAGVGELFF
J gene: TRBJ2-2
clone size: NA
D gene: TRBD2
V gene: TRBV27

CDR3 DNA: TGTGCCAGCAGCGATAGGACTAGCGGAAACACCGGGGAGCTGTTTTTT
CDR3 protein: CASSDRTSGNTGELFF
J gene: TRBJ2-2
clone size: NA
D gene: TRBD2
V gene: TRBV27

CDR3 DNA: TGTGCCAGCAGCGTAGACGGACTGTCCTACGAGCAGTACTTC
CDR3 protein: CASSVDGLSYEQYF
J gene: TRBJ2-7
clone size: NA
D gene: NA
V gene: TRBV9

CDR3 DNA: TGTGCCAGCAGCTTGGGACCGGGCATTCTCTACAATGAGCAGTTCTTC
CDR3 protein: CASSLGPGILYNEQFF
J gene: TRBJ2-1
clone size: NA
D gene: NA
V gene: TRBV2

CDR3 DNA: TGCGCCAGCAGCAGGGGGACTAGCGGGAGGTCGGCAGATACGCAGTATTTT
CDR3 protein: CASSRGTSGRSADTQYF
J gene: TRBJ2-3
clone size: NA
D gene: TRBD2
V gene: TRBV5-1

CDR3 DNA: TGTGCCAGCACCTCCACCCGGGACAGGGGTCGCCATGAGCAGTTCTTC
CDR3 protein: CASTSTRDRGRHEQFF
J gene: TRBJ2-1
clone size: NA
D gene: TRBD1
V gene: TRBV27

CDR3 DNA: TGTGCCAGCAGTGAAATTTTGCCCGGGAAAAGCTCCTACGAGCAGTACTTC
CDR3 protein: CASSEILPGKSSYEQYF
J gene: TRBJ2-7
clone size: NA
D gene: NA
V gene: TRBV2

CDR3 DNA: TGTGCCAGCAGTTTACCGCCCGCGGGTCGTACTGAAGCTTTCTTT
CDR3 protein: CASSLPPAGRTEAFF
J gene: TRBJ1-1
clone size: NA
D gene: NA
V gene: TRBV28

CDR3 DNA: TGTGCCAGCAGTTCCGGACAGGGCTACGAGCAGTACTTC
CDR3 protein: CASSSGQGYEQYF
J gene: TRBJ2-7
clone size: NA
D gene: TRBD1
V gene: TRBV28

CDR3 DNA: TGTGCCAGCTCACCACCCTCACGGATGAACACTGAAGCTTTCTTT
CDR3 protein: CASSPPSRMNTEAFF
J gene: TRBJ1-1
clone size: NA
D gene: NA
V gene: TRBV18

CDR3 DNA: TGCGCCAGCAGCCAAAGGACTAGCGGGAACTACGAGCAGTACTTC
CDR3 protein: CASSQRTSGNYEQYF
J gene: TRBJ2-7
clone size: once
D gene: TRBD2
V gene: TRBV5-1

CDR3 DNA: TGTGCCAGCAGTTTTACACCGGACAGGGGCACTGAAGCTTTCTTT
CDR3 protein: CASSFTPDRGTEAFF
J gene: TRBJ1-1
clone size: NA
D gene: TRBD1
V gene: TRBV27

CDR3 DNA: TGTGCCAGCAGTGAAACCGCCCGGGGAGGGGAGCAGTACTTC
CDR3 protein: CASSETARGGEQYF
J gene: TRBJ2-7
clone size: NA
D gene: TRBD2
V gene: TRBV2

CDR3 DNA: TGTGCCAGCAGCCCGACAGTGGGCGCCGGTCAGCCCCAGCATTTT
CDR3 protein: CASSPTVGAGQPQHF
J gene: TRBJ1-5
clone size: NA
D gene: NA
V gene: TRBV5-5

CDR3 DNA: TGTGCCAGCGGAATCGGCAGCCCTAGCACAGATACGCAGTATTTT
CDR3 protein: CASGIGSPSTDTQYF
J gene: TRBJ2-3
clone size: few
D gene: NA
V gene: TRBV6-1

CDR3 DNA: TGTGCCAGCAGCGTTTCCTACGAGCAGTACTTC
CDR3 protein: CASSVSYEQYF
J gene: TRBJ2-7
clone size: NA
D gene: NA
V gene: TRBV11-2

CDR3 DNA: TGTGCCAGCAGCACGCTGGCTCCGGGACAGGGCACCTACGAGCAGTACTTC
CDR3 protein: CASSTLAPGQGTYEQYF
J gene: TRBJ2-7
clone size: NA
D gene: TRBD1
V gene: TRBV11-1

CDR3 DNA: TGTGCCAGCAGCTTACGAGGCAATGAGCAGTTCTTC
CDR3 protein: CASSLRGNEQFF
J gene: TRBJ2-1
clone size: NA
D gene: NA
V gene: TRBV7-3

CDR3 DNA: TGTGCCAGCAGTTTACGGGCCCCGGGTGGCTACACCTTC
CDR3 protein: CASSLRAPGGYTF
J gene: TRBJ1-2
clone size: NA
D gene: NA
V gene: TRBV28

CDR3 DNA: TGTGCCAGCAGCTTGGGGAAGCTTGGCTACACCTTC
CDR3 protein: CASSLGKLGYTF
J gene: TRBJ1-2
clone size: NA
D gene: NA
V gene: TRBV5-6

CDR3 DNA: TGTGCCAGCAGCCCAACCTACAATGAGCAGTTCTTC
CDR3 protein: CASSPTYNEQFF
J gene: TRBJ2-1
clone size: NA
D gene: NA
V gene: TRBV7-2

CDR3 DNA: TGTGCCAGCAGCTTGGGCCCCCAGGACAACGAGCAGTTCTTC
CDR3 protein: CASSLGPQDNEQFF
J gene: TRBJ2-1
clone size: NA
D gene: NA
V gene: TRBV5-4

CDR3 DNA: TGTGCCAGCAGTTCCCTCGGGGAGGCGCCCCAGCATTTT
CDR3 protein: CASSSLGEAPQHF
J gene: TRBJ1-5
clone size: few
D gene: NA
V gene: TRBV6-6

CDR3 DNA: TGTGCCAGCAGCGTCAGGGACGCGAGCTCCTACAATGAGCAGTTCTTC
CDR3 protein: CASSVRDASSYNEQFF
J gene: TRBJ2-1
clone size: NA
D gene: NA
V gene: TRBV11-2

CDR3 DNA: TGTGCCACTTATCAGGGGGTCACGGGCCCGTATGGCTACACCTTC
CDR3 protein: CATYQGVTGPYGYTF
J gene: TRBJ1-2
clone size: medium-sized
D gene: TRBD1
V gene: TRBV5-6

CDR3 DNA: TGTGCCAGCAGTTTAGGGGAACCTTACGAGCAGTACTTC
CDR3 protein: CASSLGEPYEQYF
J gene: TRBJ2-7
clone size: NA
D gene: NA
V gene: TRBV28

CDR3 DNA: TGCGCCAGCAGCCCCCGGGGATTTCCGCAAGAGACCCAGTACTTC
CDR3 protein: CASSPRGFPQETQYF
J gene: TRBJ2-5
clone size: NA
D gene: NA
V gene: TRBV5-1

CDR3 DNA: TGTGCCAGCAGCTTGGTAGTAGCGGGACAAGAGACCCAGTACTTC
CDR3 protein: CASSLVVAGQETQYF
J gene: TRBJ2-5
clone size: NA
D gene: TRBD2
V gene: TRBV5-6

CDR3 DNA: TGCGCCAGCAGCTTCGATGTTCGGCCTCTTGAGCAGTTCTTC
CDR3 protein: CASSFDVRPLEQFF
J gene: TRBJ2-1
clone size: NA
D gene: NA
V gene: TRBV5-1

CDR3 DNA: TGTGCCAGCAGCGTAGGAGTACAGACTAATGAAAAACTGTTTTTT
CDR3 protein: CASSVGVQTNEKLFF
J gene: TRBJ1-4
clone size: few
D gene: NA
V gene: TRBV9

CDR3 DNA: TGTGCCAGCAGTCAGATCCCAGGGATAGGTAACTATGGCTACACCTTC
CDR3 protein: CASSQIPGIGNYGYTF
J gene: TRBJ1-2
clone size: few
D gene: NA
V gene: TRBV5-4

CDR3 DNA: TGTGCCAGCAGACACCTCATCAGGAACACTGAAGCTTTCTTT
CDR3 protein: CASRHLIRNTEAFF
J gene: TRBJ1-1
clone size: NA
D gene: NA
V gene: TRBV28

CDR3 DNA: TGTGCCAGCTCACTTATCAGGGGACAGAAATACAATGAGCAGTTCTTC
CDR3 protein: CASSLIRGQKYNEQFF
J gene: TRBJ2-1
clone size: NA
D gene: TRBD1
V gene: TRBV18

CDR3 DNA: TGTGCCAGCAGCTTTGGGGACACCGGGGAGCTGTTTTTT
CDR3 protein: CASSFGDTGELFF
J gene: TRBJ2-2
clone size: NA
D gene: NA
V gene: TRBV7-9

CDR3 DNA: TGTGCCAGCAGCAGGACAATCACAGCTAACTATGGCTACACCTTC
CDR3 protein: CASSRTITANYGYTF
J gene: TRBJ1-2
clone size: once
D gene: NA
V gene: TRBV6-5

CDR3 DNA: TGTGCCAGTCGCTTGGGGGGTAACCCTAATAACTATGGCTACACCTTC
CDR3 protein: CASRLGGNPNNYGYTF
J gene: TRBJ1-2
clone size: NA
D gene: NA
V gene: TRBV28

CDR3 DNA: TGTGCCAGCTCACCCACAGGGGGTCGAGGCAATCAGCCCCAGCATTTT
CDR3 protein: CASSPTGGRGNQPQHF
J gene: TRBJ1-5
clone size: NA
D gene: TRBD1
V gene: TRBV18

CDR3 DNA: TGTGCCAGCAGTTTGGGGCAGGGGTACGCTGGCTACACCTTC
CDR3 protein: CASSLGQGYAGYTF
J gene: TRBJ1-2
clone size: NA
D gene: NA
V gene: TRBV28

CDR3 DNA: TGCAGCGTTGTAGGTGACAGGGGGTCCGACGAGCAGTACTTC
CDR3 protein: CSVVGDRGSDEQYF
J gene: TRBJ2-7
clone size: once
D gene: TRBD1
V gene: TRBV29-1

CDR3 DNA: TGTGCCAGCAGAGGATACTTCTATGGCTACACCTTC
CDR3 protein: CASRGYFYGYTF
J gene: TRBJ1-2
clone size: NA
D gene: NA
V gene: TRBV7-9

CDR3 DNA: TGTGCCAGGGGGAATGCTAACTATGGCTACACCTTC
CDR3 protein: CARGNANYGYTF
J gene: TRBJ1-2
clone size: NA
D gene: NA
V gene: TRBV7-2

CDR3 DNA: TGCAGCTGTTTAGCGGACTACAATGAGCAGTTCTTC
CDR3 protein: CSCLADYNEQFF
J gene: TRBJ2-1
clone size: few
D gene: NA
V gene: TRBV29-1

CDR3 DNA: TGCGCCAGCAGCCAGGACCTAGCGGGAGGCTACGAGCAGTACTTC
CDR3 protein: CASSQDLAGGYEQYF
J gene: TRBJ2-7
clone size: NA
D gene: TRBD2
V gene: TRBV4-1